These 24 T cell receptor beta chains were all obtained from the same sample, sequenced in a study of Graves' ophthalmopathy and Graves' hyperthyroidism. RNA transcripts were the template, and TCR beta CDR3 regions were amplified from them. HTBI primers were used in a first-round RT-PCR, which preceded a second-round multiplex PCR. MiXCR was run by TCRdb on the multiplex PCR reads, yielding one entry per CDR3 protein. The data show just over 600,000 distinct CDR3 sequences, with about a fifth seen just once and 7.1% held by the top ten. The material sequenced was peripheral blood. The origin of the receptors is a woman aged 18 to 35 with stable Graves' hyperthyroidism. Some clones in this sample may be carry-over from other donors' samples.

The V gene is TRBV6-1, the J gene TRBJ1-1; D not certain. V shed 6 bases and J shed 0 bases, with 8 bases lying between them. The V gene's germline CDR1 is MNHNS and CDR2 SASEGT. This CDR3 region has 13 residues. CDR3 DNA: TGTGCCAGCAGGATGGGTTTGAACACTGAAGCTTTCTTT. Residues: CASRMGLNTEAFF.

This clonotype was observed many times. The chain carries TRBV3-1 and TRBJ2-7; maybe TRBD2 (5 bases). The CDR3 has 12 residues. CDR1 and CDR2 from the germline V gene are LGHDT and YNNKEL (reference sequence). Trimming removed 4 bases from V and 4 bases from J, with 8 bases in between. DNA of the CDR3: TGTGCCAGCAGCCGCGGGTTTTACGAGCAGTACTTC. Translated, it gives CASSRGFYEQYF.

The genes are TRBV3-1 and TRBJ2-2; 9 bases are a match to TRBD1. The V gene's germline CDR1 is LGHDT and CDR2 YNNKEL (reference sequence). CDR3 size: 15 residues. Germline trimming cut 6 bases from V and 4 bases from J; bases unmatched to any gene: 6. CDR3 DNA: TGTGCCAGCAGTCTACAGGGGGCGAGCACCGGGGAGCTGTTTTTT. Its protein product is CASSLQGASTGELFF.

This clonotype was found many times. The J gene is TRBJ1-6, the V gene TRBV15; 9 positions match TRBD1. With 2 bases clipped from V and 8 bases from J, the junction kept 7 bases outside the gene matches. Germline CDR1 and CDR2: LNHNV and YYDKDF (reference sequence). The CDR3 has 16 residues. The CDR3: CATSRPPGQGDSPLHF. The CDR3 DNA sequence: TGTGCCACCAGCAGACCCCCGGGACAGGGAGATTCACCCCTCCACTTT. Together with reference TRBV15 and TRBJ1-6, the CDR3 gives the full variable domain: DAMVIQNPRYQVTQFGKPVTLSCSQTLNHNVMYWYQQKSSQAPKLLFHYYDKDFNNEADTPDNFQSRRPNTSFCFLDIRSPGLGDTAMYLCATSRPPGQGDSPLHFGNGTRLTVT.

V usage is TRBV10-3 and J usage is TRBJ2-3, with 8 bases fitting TRBD2. V shed 5 bases and J 4 bases; nucleotides not matched to a gene: 5. Germline V gene lookup returns CDR1 ENHRY and CDR2 SYGVKD. The CDR3 has 14 amino acids. The CDR3 sequence: CAISLSGTADTQYF. For the CDR3, the DNA is TGTGCCATCAGTCTTAGCGGGACGGCAGATACGCAGTATTTT.

This clonotype was seen more than once but under ten times. This chain joins TRBV18 and TRBJ2-5, with D possibly being TRBD2 (5 bases). Trimming left V 5 bases short and J 2 bases short, with 18 bases between. This CDR3 has 16 amino acids. Germline V lookup: CDR1 KGHSH, CDR2 LQKENI. This CDR3 is CASSSTRAPRQETQYF. The CDR3 region has the DNA TGTGCCAGCTCATCTACGAGGGCGCCCCGACAAGAGACCCAGTACTTC. The full variable domain, completed using reference TRBV18 and TRBJ2-5, is NAGVMQNPRHLVRRRGQEARLRCSPMKGHSHVYWYRQLPEEGLKFMVYLQKENIIDESGMPKERFSAEFPKEGPSILRIQQVVRGDSAAYFCASSSTRAPRQETQYFGPGTRLLVL.

There are many counts of this clonotype. This sequence joins TRBV7-2 and TRBJ1-2; possibly TRBD1 for D (6 bases). V shed 4 bases and J shed 5 bases, with 17 bases lying between them. CDR1 is SGHTA, CDR2 FQGNSA, per germline. The CDR3 extends over 15 amino acids. The CDR3 DNA sequence: TGTGCCAGCAGCTCCTGGGACATCGGATTTTATGGCTACACCTTC. Its protein product is CASSSWDIGFYGYTF.

CDR3 nucleotide sequence: TGTGCCAGCAGTGCCGGGACAGGCCTCTCTGGGGCCAACGTCCTGACTTTC. It is translated as CASSAGTGLSGANVLTF. The chain combines TRBV12-3 or TRBV12-4 with TRBJ2-6; 8 bases are a match to TRBD1. The CDR3 consists of 17 residues. V lost 5 bases to trimming and J lost 0 bases; unmatched junction nucleotides: 6.

This clonotype has at least ten counts. The DNA of the CDR3 is TGCAGTGCTGCGCAGGTTGGGGGGCAAGAGACCCAGTACTTC. Translated: CSAAQVGGQETQYF. The chain has TRBV20-1 and TRBJ2-5; D is perhaps TRBD2 (6 bases). Germline lookup yields CDR1 DFQATT and CDR2 SNEGSKA (reference sequence). The CDR3 is 14 amino acids. The V end was cut by 5 bases, the J end by 2 bases, with 15 bases between.

The table lists this clonotype with many counts. The chain is built from TRBV2 and TRBJ1-2; D may be TRBD1 (6 bases). Germline V gene lookup returns CDR1 SNHLY and CDR2 FYNNEI. The CDR3 covers 14 residues. The ends were cut back, 6 bases at V and 9 bases at J, with 20 bases in the middle. Written as DNA, the CDR3 is TGTGCCAGCAGGGAGGACAGAGGGAAGTTTAGCTACACCTTC. This sequence encodes CASREDRGKFSYTF.

This clonotype was seen ten or more times. The chain recombines TRBV6-1 with TRBJ1-6, with 7 positions matching TRBD1. The CDR3 runs 15 residues. Germline assignment: CDR1 MNHNS and CDR2 SASEGT. The V gene end was trimmed by 4 bases and the J gene end by 7 bases; junction bases not matched to a gene: 7. CDR3 in DNA: TGTGCCAGCAGTGGGACTCAGGGGGGCAATTCACCCCTCCACTTT. Protein: CASSGTQGGNSPLHF.

This clonotype was found many times. The genes are TRBV12-3 or TRBV12-4 and TRBJ2-5; D is possibly TRBD1 (6 bases). Trimming took 1 base from V and 2 from J, leaving 8 bases between them. CDR3 length: 14 amino acids. This CDR3 is CASSLGGPQETQYF. CDR3 coding DNA: TGTGCCAGCAGTTTAGGGGGGCCTCAAGAGACCCAGTACTTC.

Comments on this clonotype: Given a much more abundant clone one base away, this may be a read error. V is TRBV19 and J is TRBJ1-1; possible D gene TRBD1, 5 bases. Germline values: CDR1 LNHDA, CDR2 SQIVND (reference sequence). CDR3 length: 13 residues. The CDR3 sequence is CASKASGNTEACF. The CDR3 coding sequence is TGTGCCAGTAAGGCATCAGGGAACACTGAAGCTTGCTTT.

The chain is built from TRBV12-3 or TRBV12-4 and TRBJ2-2; D assignment may be TRBD1 or TRBD2 (6 bases each). CDR3 length: 15 amino acids. Deletions cut 3 bases from V and 5 bases from J, with 13 bases between. Here the CDR3 DNA reads TGTGCCAGCAGTTTTCGGGGGCGTTGGACCGGGGAGCTGTTTTTT. Translated: CASSFRGRWTGELFF.

This clonotype was seen at least ten times. The chain has TRBV19 and TRBJ2-7, with D perhaps TRBD1 or TRBD2 (5 bases each). Germline V lookup: CDR1 LNHDA, CDR2 SQIVND (reference sequence). This CDR3 has 14 amino acids. V gave up 2 bases and J gave up 3 bases, with 11 bases separating them. The CDR3: CASSISREFYEQYF. Here the CDR3 DNA reads TGTGCCAGTAGTATATCCAGGGAGTTCTACGAGCAGTACTTC. Full variable domain (missing parts from reference TRBV19 and TRBJ2-7): DGGITQSPKYLFRKEGQNVTLSCEQNLNHDAMYWYRQDPGQGLRLIYYSQIVNDFQKGDIAEGYSVSREKKESFPLTVTSAQKNPTAFYLCASSISREFYEQYFGPGTRLTVT.

This clonotype was seen a handful of times. V usage is TRBV12-3 or TRBV12-4 and J usage is TRBJ2-5; D not resolved. Deletions cut 3 bases from V and 0 bases from J, with 8 bases between. The CDR3 has 14 residues. The CDR3 nucleotides are TGTGCCAGCAGTTTCGGGCTGTACCAAGAGACCCAGTACTTC. It is translated as CASSFGLYQETQYF.

This clonotype has at least ten counts. The chain joins TRBV12-3 or TRBV12-4 to TRBJ1-3; TRBD1 is a possible D gene (5 bases). CDR3 length: 13 amino acids. With 9 bases removed from V and 2 bases from J, the gap between germline ends came to 11 bases. The CDR3 spells CASTSGAGNTIYF. The CDR3 DNA sequence: TGTGCCAGTACCTCGGGGGCTGGAAACACCATATATTTT.

This clonotype has only a few counts. V usage is TRBV6-7 and J usage is TRBJ2-4, with D hard to call. TRBV6-7 is classed as an ORF, of uncertain function. CDR3 length: 12 amino acids. Trimming cost V 5 bases and J 6 bases, with 8 bases left between them. The CDR3 region has the DNA TGTGCCAGCAGTGTCAACCTAAACATTCAGTACTTC. Protein product: CASSVNLNIQYF.

This clonotype was detected ten times or more. V is TRBV10-3 and J is TRBJ2-2, with 8 bases matching TRBD1. CDR1 is ENHRY and CDR2 is SYGVKD in the germline V gene. Trimming removed 6 bases from V and 5 bases from J; junction bases left unmatched: 5. This CDR3 has 14 residues. The CDR3 nucleotides read TGTGCCATCAGGGCACAGGGGGGAACCGGGGAGCTGTTTTTT. Translated, it gives CAIRAQGGTGELFF.

This clonotype has at least ten counts. The rearrangement links TRBV10-1 to TRBJ2-7; 8 positions agree with TRBD2. Germline assignment: CDR1 WNHNN and CDR2 SYGVQD (reference sequence). Losses at the gene ends were 7 bases for V and 0 bases for J; bases not matched to a gene: 14. This CDR3 contains 17 residues. The CDR3: CASTEGYSGETSYEQYF. The CDR3 DNA sequence: TGCGCCAGCACAGAGGGGTATAGCGGGGAAACCTCCTACGAGCAGTACTTC.

This clonotype was counted ten times or more. The CDR3 here is CASSQVWGESGSFLDTEAFF. Written as DNA, the CDR3 is TGCGCCAGCAGCCAAGTATGGGGTGAGTCAGGCAGCTTCTTGGACACTGAAGCTTTCTTT. This chain uses TRBV4-1 with TRBJ1-1; D remains ambiguous. V was shortened by 1 base and J by 3 bases, with 27 bases between the two germline ends. The CDR3 has 20 amino acids. Germline V lookup: CDR1 MGHRA, CDR2 YSYEKL.

This sequence joins TRBV5-1 and TRBJ2-7, with D possibly TRBD2 on 5 matching bases. The CDR3 has 14 residues. Germline V gives CDR1 SGHRS, CDR2 YFSETQ. V was pared by 4 bases and J by 1 base, with 12 bases between. Here the CDR3 reads CASSPLGISYEQYF. The CDR3 bases are TGCGCCAGCAGCCCTCTCGGGATATCCTACGAGCAGTACTTC.

This clonotype has more than one count but fewer than ten. The chain links TRBV6-5 to TRBJ2-2; 8 bases are a match to TRBD1. Trimming cost V 3 bases and J 7 bases; bases outside gene matches: 7. The CDR3 runs 15 residues. Per the germline V gene, CDR1 is MNHEY and CDR2 is SVGAGI. Here the CDR3 reads CASSYPSGGFGELFF. CDR3 sequence (DNA): TGTGCCAGCAGTTATCCCTCAGGGGGCTTCGGGGAGCTGTTTTTT.

This clonotype was seen ten or more times. The rearrangement uses TRBV12-3 or TRBV12-4 and TRBJ2-7; maybe TRBD2 (6 bases). The CDR3 is made up of 14 amino acids. V was clipped by 3 bases and J by 0 bases, with 9 bases between them. In DNA, the CDR3 is TGTGCCAGCAGTTTGAGTAGCGGCTCCTACGAGCAGTACTTC. Translated, it gives CASSLSSGSYEQYF.